This TCR beta chain was retrieved from a study of early T cells in non-severe SARS-CoV-2 infection. Attachment of unique molecular identifiers was made to individual cDNA molecules. TCRdb fed the 5' RACE reads into MiXCR, producing one record per CDR3 protein. Among some 30,000 distinct CDR3 sequences, approximately 6.3% were seen once, and the ten largest hold 2.5% to 3%. Trimming removed 7 bases from V and 3 bases from J; junction bases left unmatched: 10. Looked up from germline, CDR1 is MDHEN and CDR2 is SYDVKM. This CDR3 has 15 residues. This clonotype was seen more than once but under ten times.

Sequencing was performed on whole blood. This clonotype was obtained from an adult who was a healthcare worker with PCR-confirmed SARS-CoV-2 infection or an uninfected control (not recorded which). The J gene is TRBJ2-7, the V gene TRBV28; TRBD1 matches 9 bases. The CDR3 spells CASTQFTGGIYEQYF. Written as DNA, the CDR3 is TGTGCCAGCACTCAATTTACAGGGGGCATCTACGAGCAGTACTTC.